These T cell receptor beta chains were read from a single sample in a study of shared clonotypes between healthy human individuals. Generated by immunoSEQ multiplex PCR, the TCRdb table keeps only in-frame clones and is missing some. The sample has a few million clones; just over 90% are singletons. Material for sequencing was naive CD4+ T cells sorted from blood. The receptors were gathered from a young man in good health. Both conserved end residues are part of each CDR3. The order of the fields is V gene, clone size, D gene, J gene, CDR3 protein, CDR3 DNA. A D gene is named only where the DNA matches it firmly. Clone size is shown for a subset of rows, as once, few, many or a class of expanded clone.

TRBV18	-	-	TRBJ1-3	CASSPDGELAGNTIYF	TGTGCCAGCTCACCGGATGGCGAACTCGCTGGAAACACCATATATTTT
TRBV2	-	TRBD1	TRBJ1-1	CASSLDRGYAEAFF	TGTGCCAGCAGCCTCGACAGGGGGTACGCTGAAGCTTTCTTT
TRBV10-3	-	-	TRBJ1-5	CAISEGGQKGQGQPQHF	TGTGCCATCAGTGAGGGAGGTCAAAAGGGGCAGGGTCAGCCCCAGCATTTT
TRBV4-1	-	-	TRBJ2-7	CASSQGFGGEQYF	TGCGCCAGCAGCCAAGGATTCGGGGGCGAGCAGTACTTC
TRBV6-6	-	-	TRBJ1-6	CASTIQRQGNSPLHF	TGTGCCAGCACTATACAACGGCAGGGGAATTCACCCCTCCACTTT
TRBV5-8	-	TRBD1	TRBJ1-4	CASSFLSGTGGTEKLFF	TGTGCCAGCAGCTTTTTATCCGGGACAGGGGGCACTGAAAAACTGTTTTTT
TRBV6-4	-	-	TRBJ2-7	CANRDPYEQYF	TGTGCCAACCGTGATCCCTACGAGCAGTACTTC
TRBV5-1	-	-	TRBJ1-1	CASSSISGSPTEAFF	TGCGCCAGCAGCTCCATCTCTGGCTCCCCGACTGAAGCTTTCTTT
TRBV9	-	-	TRBJ1-3	CASSTSVRSSGNTIYF	TGTGCCAGCAGCACCTCCGTTAGGAGCTCTGGAAACACCATATATTTT
TRBV6-5	-	TRBD2	TRBJ2-1	CASSYSGGSYNEQFF	TGTGCCAGCAGTTACTCGGGAGGGTCCTACAATGAGCAGTTCTTC
TRBV7-2	-	-	TRBJ2-3	CASAGGPYTDTQYF	TGTGCCAGCGCCGGGGGGCCCTACACAGATACGCAGTATTTT
TRBV7-2	-	-	TRBJ1-4	CASSPSHWDEKLFF	TGTGCCAGCAGCCCGTCCCATTGGGATGAAAAACTGTTTTTT
TRBV18	-	-	TRBJ1-2	CASSPQGGIGYGYTF	TGTGCCAGCTCACCACAGGGGGGCATTGGCTATGGCTACACCTTC
TRBV6-1	-	-	TRBJ1-5	CASRAGRQPQHF	TGTGCCAGCAGGGCGGGGCGTCAGCCCCAGCATTTT
TRBV2	-	TRBD2	TRBJ2-1	CASSVRTGGQFF	TGTGCCAGCAGTGTTCGAACGGGAGGGCAGTTCTTC
TRBV4-1	-	TRBD2	TRBJ2-5	CASSPGLGGRGTQYF	TGCGCCAGCAGCCCGGGACTCGGGGGGAGGGGGACCCAGTACTTC
TRBV2	-	-	TRBJ1-5	CASSETGYRQPQHF	TGTGCCAGCAGTGAAACAGGTTATCGTCAGCCCCAGCATTTT
TRBV28	-	TRBD1	TRBJ2-7	CASSSPDRAGEQYF	TGTGCCAGCAGTTCCCCGGACAGGGCTGGGGAGCAGTACTTC
TRBV30	-	-	TRBJ2-2	CAWSPGQNTGELFF	TGTGCCTGGAGCCCCGGACAGAACACCGGGGAGCTGTTTTTT
TRBV19	few	TRBD1	TRBJ1-5	CASTQRSGTGVGQPQHF	TGTGCCAGTACCCAAAGATCCGGGACAGGGGTAGGTCAGCCCCAGCATTTT
TRBV18	-	-	TRBJ2-5	CASSPPVNREQYF	TGTGCCAGCTCACCACCGGTTAATAGGGAGCAGTACTTC
TRBV2	-	TRBD2	TRBJ2-3	CASRGTSVADTQYF	TGTGCCAGCAGAGGGACTAGTGTAGCAGATACGCAGTATTTT
TRBV10-1	-	TRBD2	TRBJ2-3	CASSETSGGITDTQYF	TGCGCCAGCAGTGAAACTAGCGGGGGGATCACAGATACGCAGTATTTT
TRBV18	-	-	TRBJ2-5	CASSPGAQETQYF	TGTGCCAGCTCACCCGGGGCCCAAGAGACCCAGTACTTC
TRBV2	-	-	TRBJ1-1	CASITLGNTEAFF	TGTGCCAGCATAACACTCGGAAACACTGAAGCTTTCTTT
TRBV5-1	once	TRBD1	TRBJ1-4	CASSLERQGNEKLFF	TGCGCCAGCAGCTTGGAGCGACAGGGGAATGAAAAACTGTTTTTT
TRBV30	-	TRBD1	TRBJ1-6	CAWSVPKRQGRSPLHF	TGTGCCTGGAGTGTTCCCAAACGACAGGGAAGGTCACCCCTCCACTTT
TRBV2	-	-	TRBJ2-7	CASSEVGSPYEEQYF	TGTGCCAGCAGTGAAGTGGGAAGCCCCTACGAGGAGCAGTACTTC
TRBV19	-	-	TRBJ2-2	CASSNLGAGELFF	TGTGCCAGTAGTAATCTAGGGGCCGGGGAGCTGTTTTTT
TRBV30	-	-	TRBJ1-3	CAWSGHPTGNTIYF	TGTGCCTGGAGTGGCCACCCTACTGGAAACACCATATATTTT
TRBV7-8	-	TRBD2	TRBJ2-6	CASSSSGGSGANVLTF	TGTGCCAGCAGCTCGTCGGGGGGCTCTGGGGCCAACGTCCTGACTTTC
TRBV28	-	TRBD1	TRBJ1-4	CASNRPGQGNEKLFF	TGTGCCAGCAACAGACCGGGACAGGGTAATGAAAAACTGTTTTTT
TRBV6-5	once	TRBD1	TRBJ2-7	CASSSNRGWSYEQYF	TGTGCCAGCAGTAGCAACAGGGGATGGTCCTACGAGCAGTACTTC
TRBV28	-	TRBD1	TRBJ2-5	CASSSPDRETQYF	TGTGCCAGCAGTTCCCCGGACAGGGAGACCCAGTACTTC
TRBV18	-	-	TRBJ1-6	CASSPRLDSPLHF	TGTGCCAGCTCACCGAGACTCGATTCACCCCTCCACTTT
TRBV5-1	-	TRBD1	TRBJ2-3	CASYSGQGAQDTQYF	TGCGCCAGCTACTCCGGACAGGGGGCGCAAGATACGCAGTATTTT
TRBV5-1	-	TRBD2	TRBJ2-5	CASSGGTSGRAETQYF	TGCGCCAGCAGCGGAGGGACTAGCGGGAGGGCGGAGACCCAGTACTTC
TRBV6-1	few	-	TRBJ1-6	CASSDPLVAGSYNSPLHF	TGTGCCAGCAGTGATCCGTTGGTAGCAGGCTCCTATAATTCACCCCTCCACTTT
TRBV19	-	-	TRBJ2-5	CASNGDTETQYF	TGTGCCAGTAACGGGGATACGGAGACCCAGTACTTC
TRBV5-1	-	-	TRBJ1-3	CASSLEGSGNTIYF	TGCGCCAGCAGCTTGGAAGGGTCGGGAAACACCATATATTTT
TRBV5-1	-	-	TRBJ2-5	CASSLATGHFQETQYF	TGCGCCAGCAGCTTGGCAACAGGGCATTTCCAAGAGACCCAGTACTTC
TRBV28	-	TRBD2	TRBJ2-5	CASTSMAGVETQYF	TGTGCCAGCACCTCCATGGCGGGGGTGGAGACCCAGTACTTC
TRBV6-1	-	-	TRBJ2-6	CASTQASGGANVLTF	TGTGCCAGCACACAGGCCTCAGGTGGGGCCAACGTCCTGACTTTC
TRBV6-5	-	TRBD2	TRBJ2-7	CASRRGTYYEQYF	TGTGCCAGCAGGCGGGGGACCTACTACGAGCAGTACTTC
TRBV4-3	-	-	TRBJ2-2	CASSQTGLDTGELFF	TGCGCCAGCAGCCAAACCGGGCTGGACACCGGGGAGCTGTTTTTT
TRBV5-6	-	-	TRBJ2-3	CASSPWGRLTDTQYF	TGTGCCAGCAGCCCATGGGGGAGGCTCACAGATACGCAGTATTTT
TRBV5-1	-	-	TRBJ1-1	CASSFTGPTEAFF	TGCGCCAGCAGCTTCACAGGGCCCACTGAAGCTTTCTTT
TRBV6-6	-	-	TRBJ2-3	CASSYSVGDITDTQYF	TGTGCCAGCAGTTACTCGGTGGGGGACATCACAGATACGCAGTATTTT
TRBV7-9	-	-	TRBJ2-6	CASSLGEQMVANVLTF	TGTGCCAGCAGCTTAGGGGAACAGATGGTGGCCAACGTCCTGACTTTC
TRBV27	-	-	TRBJ2-1	CASTQRVGEISDEQFF	TGTGCCAGCACCCAAAGGGTGGGGGAGATTAGCGATGAGCAGTTCTTC
TRBV9	-	-	TRBJ2-2	CASSVTGTTYTGELFF	TGTGCCAGCAGCGTCACAGGGACAACCTACACCGGGGAGCTGTTTTTT
TRBV28	-	TRBD2	TRBJ2-1	CASSFPSGESSYNEQFF	TGTGCCAGCAGTTTCCCTAGCGGGGAAAGCTCCTACAATGAGCAGTTCTTC